This T cell receptor beta chain was found in a study of blood T cell repertoires in COVID-19. The wider study: The study drew acute and convalescent COVID-19 samples from the United States, Italy and Spain. The cDNA or gDNA used as material had been derived from T cells, B-cell-depleted T cells, or PBMCs.

The trim removed 3 bases at V and 7 bases at J, leaving 5 bases unmatched. The CDR3 contains 14 residues. Per the germline V gene, CDR1 is ENHRY and CDR2 is SYGVKD. Cohort assignment relied on participant-reported clinical history. Measured with immunoSEQ multiplex PCR; TCRdb has only the in-frame clones, and not every one. In the table there are 150,000 to 250,000 clones, roughly 80% of which are singletons. The chain joins TRBV10-3 to TRBJ2-1, with TRBD2 matching over 8 bases. The sequence came from a man aged 35 to 55 who had recovered from COVID-19. The sample consisted of PBMCs or T cells enriched from blood (not recorded which). The CDR3 loop reads CAISDWERGNEQFF. Here the CDR3 DNA reads TGTGCCATCAGTGATTGGGAGCGGGGGAATGAGCAGTTCTTC.